Sequencing of this T cell receptor beta chain was carried out in a study of PD-L1 blockade in urothelial cancer. Study background: Prior chemotherapy ranged from 0 to 3 regimens per patient. Blood analysis was done at 3 weeks (second dose) and 6 weeks after treatment began. General study points: TCR clonality was measured in pretreatment peripheral blood. Clonality below the median predicted better survival.

Time point denoted: pretreatment peripheral blood. Only in-frame clones appear in the TCRdb table, and some are missing; sequencing was by immunoSEQ multiplex PCR. The sample lists around 130,000 clones; roughly 80% were seen once. A note on this clone: What it binds is not known.

Trimming shortened V by 4 bases and J by 1 base, and 9 bases separated the two germline ends. This CDR3 contains 14 residues. Germline V lookup: CDR1 SNHLY, CDR2 FYNNEI. This receptor was identified in a middle-aged man with urothelial cancer. The sequencing here drew on PBMCs, taken around atezolizumab (anti-PD-L1) treatment. The chain recombines TRBV2 with TRBJ2-3, with a tentative D call TRBD2 (6 bases). CDR3 residues: CASSASGGTDTQYF. CDR3 in DNA: TGTGCCAGCAGTGCGTCGGGAGGCACAGATACGCAGTATTTT. Variable domain in full (rest from reference TRBV2 and TRBJ2-3): EPEVTQTPSHQVTQMGQEVILRCVPISNHLYFYWYRQILGQKVEFLVSFYNNEISEKSEIFDDQFSVERPDGSNFTLKIRSTKLEDSAMYFCASSASGGTDTQYFGPGTRLTVL.